One T cell receptor (beta chain) is described in this entry. Germline-derived CDR1 and CDR2 are MNHEY and SVGAGI. V dropped 1 base and J dropped 4; count of bases not matched to a gene: 7. The CDR3 has 16 amino acids. The sample belongs to a study of CD8 T cells in Susac syndrome. Looking at the study overall: At blood draw, Susac syndrome patients were therapy-naive, on corticosteroids, or on intravenous immunoglobulin alone.

Random hexamers were used to reverse transcribe the RNA input (roughly 0.5 to 1 ug). Across 54 Vbeta and 13 Jbeta, immunoSEQ multiplex PCR amplified TCR beta CDR3. TCRdb reprocessed the immunoSEQ multiplex PCR reads with MiXCR, giving one entry per CDR3 protein. The sample shows roughly 180,000 distinct CDR3 sequences, 85% to 95% of them seen only once. The source material was CD4+ T cells from PBMCs. The TCR originated in a human donor with Susac syndrome. The genes are TRBV6-5 and TRBJ2-3, with 8 bases aligning to TRBD2. This CDR3 reads CASSYYRDSGADTQYF. CDR3 sequence (DNA): TGTGCCAGCAGTTACTATCGGGATAGCGGGGCAGATACGCAGTATTTT.